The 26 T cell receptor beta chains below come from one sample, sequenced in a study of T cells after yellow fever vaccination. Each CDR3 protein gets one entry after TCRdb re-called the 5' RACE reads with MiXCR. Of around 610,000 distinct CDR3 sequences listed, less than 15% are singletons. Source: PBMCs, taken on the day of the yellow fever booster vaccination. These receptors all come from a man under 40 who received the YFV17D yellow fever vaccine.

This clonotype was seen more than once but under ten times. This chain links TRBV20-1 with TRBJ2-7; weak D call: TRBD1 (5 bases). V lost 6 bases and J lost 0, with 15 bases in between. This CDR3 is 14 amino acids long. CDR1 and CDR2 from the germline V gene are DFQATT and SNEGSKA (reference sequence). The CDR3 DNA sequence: TGCAGTGCCCCCCCGTTGGGGCGCTCCTACGAGCAGTACTTC. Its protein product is CSAPPLGRSYEQYF.

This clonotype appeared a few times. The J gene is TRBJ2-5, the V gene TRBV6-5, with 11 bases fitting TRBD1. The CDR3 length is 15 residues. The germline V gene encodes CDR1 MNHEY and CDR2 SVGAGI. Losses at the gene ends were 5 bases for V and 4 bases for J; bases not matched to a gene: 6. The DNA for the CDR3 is TGTGCCAGCAGTCACGGACAGGGGGCGGGAGAGACCCAGTACTTC. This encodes CASSHGQGAGETQYF.

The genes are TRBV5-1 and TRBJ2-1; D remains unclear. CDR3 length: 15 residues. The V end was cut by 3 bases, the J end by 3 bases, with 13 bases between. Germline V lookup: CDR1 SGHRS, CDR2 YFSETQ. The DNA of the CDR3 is TGCGCCAGCAGCTCTGGGCGGCTCCTCTACAATGAGCAGTTCTTC. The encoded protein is CASSSGRLLYNEQFF.

The CDR3 sequence: CASSPRGRGQAGELFF. The DNA of the CDR3 is TGTGCCAGCTCACCCCGGGGACGGGGGCAGGCCGGGGAGCTGTTTTTT. The chain employs TRBV18 and TRBJ2-2; D may be TRBD1 or TRBD2 (6 bases each). The CDR3 length is 16 residues. The germline V and J ends were trimmed by 3 bases and 6 bases, with 17 bases remaining between them. Germline V CDR1 and CDR2: KGHSH, LQKENI.

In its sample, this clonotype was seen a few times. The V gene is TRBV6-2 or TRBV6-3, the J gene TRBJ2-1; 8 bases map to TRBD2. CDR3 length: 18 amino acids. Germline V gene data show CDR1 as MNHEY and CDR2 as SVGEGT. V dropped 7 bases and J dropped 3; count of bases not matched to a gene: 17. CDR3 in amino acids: CASTIMGPSGRNYNEQFF. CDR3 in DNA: TGTGCCAGCACCATAATGGGGCCTAGCGGGCGCAACTACAATGAGCAGTTCTTC.

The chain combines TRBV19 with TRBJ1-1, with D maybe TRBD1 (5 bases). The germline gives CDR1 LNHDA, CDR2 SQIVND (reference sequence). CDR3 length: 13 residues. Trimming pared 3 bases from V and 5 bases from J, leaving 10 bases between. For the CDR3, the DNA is TGTGCCAGTAGTATCGACAGAGGGACTGAAGCTTTCTTT. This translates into CASSIDRGTEAFF. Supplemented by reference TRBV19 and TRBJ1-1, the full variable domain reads DGGITQSPKYLFRKEGQNVTLSCEQNLNHDAMYWYRQDPGQGLRLIYYSQIVNDFQKGDIAEGYSVSREKKESFPLTVTSAQKNPTAFYLCASSIDRGTEAFFGQGTRLTVV.

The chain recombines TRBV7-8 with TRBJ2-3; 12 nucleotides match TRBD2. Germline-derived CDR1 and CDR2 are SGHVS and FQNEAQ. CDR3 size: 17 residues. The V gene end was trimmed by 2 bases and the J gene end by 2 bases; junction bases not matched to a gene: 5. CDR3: CASSLTRTSGNTDTQYF. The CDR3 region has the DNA TGTGCCAGCAGCTTAACCCGGACTAGCGGGAACACAGATACGCAGTATTTT.

The CDR3 here is CASSNGLILTSYEQYF. In nucleotides, the CDR3 is TGCGCCAGCAGCAACGGACTGATTCTTACCTCCTACGAGCAGTACTTC. The genes are TRBV5-1 and TRBJ2-7; a weak D match, TRBD2 (5 bases). The V gene lost 4 bases and the J gene lost 0 bases, with 17 bases spanning the gap. Germline CDR1 and CDR2: SGHRS and YFSETQ. This CDR3 has 16 amino acids.

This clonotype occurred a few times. The DNA for the CDR3 is TGTGCCAGCAGCCAGACGGTGGCGAGCGTGTCCTACAATGAGCAGTTCTTC. Translating it yields CASSQTVASVSYNEQFF. The chain combines TRBV6-1 with TRBJ2-1; no reliable D call. Trimming shortened V by 6 bases and J by 1 base, and 19 bases separated the two germline ends. CDR1 MNHNS and CDR2 SASEGT come from the germline V gene. The CDR3 length is 17 residues.

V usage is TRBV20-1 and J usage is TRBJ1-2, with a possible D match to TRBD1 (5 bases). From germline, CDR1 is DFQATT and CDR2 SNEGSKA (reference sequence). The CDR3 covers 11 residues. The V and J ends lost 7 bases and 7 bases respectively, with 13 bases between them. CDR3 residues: CSVSGRGGYTF. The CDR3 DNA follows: TGCAGTGTTTCAGGGCGGGGTGGCTACACCTTC.

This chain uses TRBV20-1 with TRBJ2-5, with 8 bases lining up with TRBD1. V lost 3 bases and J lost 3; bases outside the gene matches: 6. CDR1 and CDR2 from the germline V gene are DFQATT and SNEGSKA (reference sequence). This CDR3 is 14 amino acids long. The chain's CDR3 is CSARRQGMEETQYF. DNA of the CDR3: TGCAGTGCTAGGAGACAGGGGATGGAAGAGACCCAGTACTTC.

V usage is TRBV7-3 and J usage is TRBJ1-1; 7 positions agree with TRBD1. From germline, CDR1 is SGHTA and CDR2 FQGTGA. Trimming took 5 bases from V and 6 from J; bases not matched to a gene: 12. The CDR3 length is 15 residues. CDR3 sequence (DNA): TGTGCCAGCAGCCCCCGGACAGGTGATTTGGCTGAAGCTTTCTTT. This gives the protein CASSPRTGDLAEAFF. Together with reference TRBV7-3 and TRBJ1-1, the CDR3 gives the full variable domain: GAGVSQTPSNKVTEKGKYVELRCDPISGHTALYWYRQSLGQGPEFLIYFQGTGAADDSGLPNDRFFAVRPEGSVSTLKIQRTERGDSAVYLCASSPRTGDLAEAFFGQGTRLTVV.

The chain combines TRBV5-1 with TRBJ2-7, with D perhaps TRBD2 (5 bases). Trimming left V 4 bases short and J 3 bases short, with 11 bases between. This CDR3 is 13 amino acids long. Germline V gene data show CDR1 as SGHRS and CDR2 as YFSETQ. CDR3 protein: CASSPPAVYEQYF. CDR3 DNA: TGCGCCAGCAGCCCCCCAGCGGTCTACGAGCAGTACTTC.

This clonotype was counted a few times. The CDR3 loop is CASSSTWGASPKNEQYF. DNA of the CDR3: TGTGCCAGCAGCTCAACCTGGGGGGCCTCCCCCAAGAACGAGCAGTACTTC. This rearrangement joins TRBV11-2 to TRBJ2-7, with D perhaps TRBD1 or TRBD2 (6 bases each). Trimming removed 4 bases at V and 5 bases at J, with 24 bases between. Germline V lookup: CDR1 SGHAT, CDR2 FQNNGV. CDR3 size: 17 residues.

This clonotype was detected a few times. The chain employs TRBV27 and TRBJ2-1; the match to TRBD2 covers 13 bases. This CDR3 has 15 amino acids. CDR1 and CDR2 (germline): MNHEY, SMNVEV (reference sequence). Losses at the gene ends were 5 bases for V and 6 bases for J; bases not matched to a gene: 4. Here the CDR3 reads CASSRGTSGINEQFF. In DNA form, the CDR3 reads TGTGCCAGCAGTCGCGGGACTAGCGGGATCAATGAGCAGTTCTTC.

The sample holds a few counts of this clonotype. The CDR3 region has the DNA TGCGCCAGCAGCCAAAACAGGGCCTCCTGGGCCGGGGAGCTGTTTTTT. Translated, it gives CASSQNRASWAGELFF. The rearrangement joins TRBV4-3 to TRBJ2-2, with a tentative D call TRBD1 (6 bases). The CDR3 runs to 16 residues. Germline CDR1 and CDR2: LGHNA and YSLEER. V was pared by 2 bases and J by 6 bases, with 16 bases between.

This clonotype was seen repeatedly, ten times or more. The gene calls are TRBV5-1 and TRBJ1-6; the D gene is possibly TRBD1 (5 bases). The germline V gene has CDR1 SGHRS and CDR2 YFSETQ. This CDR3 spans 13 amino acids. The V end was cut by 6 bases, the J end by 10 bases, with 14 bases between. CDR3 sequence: CASNLLEGSPLHF. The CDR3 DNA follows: TGCGCCAGCAACCTTTTAGAGGGGTCACCCCTCCACTTT.

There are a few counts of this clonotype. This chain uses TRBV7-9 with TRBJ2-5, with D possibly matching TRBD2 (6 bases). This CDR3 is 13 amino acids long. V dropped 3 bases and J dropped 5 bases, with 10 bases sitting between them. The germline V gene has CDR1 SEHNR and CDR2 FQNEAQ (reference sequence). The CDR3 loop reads CASSLRDGETQYF. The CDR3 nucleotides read TGTGCCAGCAGCTTGCGGGACGGGGAGACCCAGTACTTC.

The CDR3 spells CASSPGFSERETQYF. In DNA form, the CDR3 reads TGTGCCAGCAGCCCAGGGTTCTCCGAGCGAGAAACGCAGTATTTT. The chain recombines TRBV7-2 with TRBJ2-3, with D perhaps matching TRBD1 (5 bases). Germline V gene sequence: CDR1 SGHTA, CDR2 FQGNSA. Between the trimmed V and J ends, which lost 5 bases and 9 bases, there was a span of 21 bases. This CDR3 is 15 amino acids long. The full variable domain, in which reference TRBV7-2 and TRBJ2-3 provide the parts outside the CDR3, is GAGVSQSPSNKVTEKGKDVELRCDPISGHTALYWYRQSLGQGLEFLIYFQGNSAPDKSGLPSDRFSAERTGGSVSTLTIQRTQQEDSAVYLCASSPGFSERETQYFGPGTRLTVL.

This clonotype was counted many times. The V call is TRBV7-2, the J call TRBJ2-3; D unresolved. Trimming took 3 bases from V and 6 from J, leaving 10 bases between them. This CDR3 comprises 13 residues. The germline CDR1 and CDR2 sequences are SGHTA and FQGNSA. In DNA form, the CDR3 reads TGTGCCAGCAGCTTGGCCCGCGGTGATACGCAGTATTTT. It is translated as CASSLARGDTQYF.

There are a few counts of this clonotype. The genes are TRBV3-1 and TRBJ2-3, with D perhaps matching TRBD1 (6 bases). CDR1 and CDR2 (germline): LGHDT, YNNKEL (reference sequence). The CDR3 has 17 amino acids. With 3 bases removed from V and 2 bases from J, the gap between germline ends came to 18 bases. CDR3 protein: CASSHVAGTLPTDTQYF. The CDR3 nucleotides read TGTGCCAGCAGCCATGTCGCCGGGACACTTCCCACAGATACGCAGTATTTT.

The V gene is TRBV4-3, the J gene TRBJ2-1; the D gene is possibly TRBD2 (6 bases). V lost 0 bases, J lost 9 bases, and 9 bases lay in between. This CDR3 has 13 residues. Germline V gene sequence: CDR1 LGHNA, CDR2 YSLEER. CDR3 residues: CASSQDGGVEQFF. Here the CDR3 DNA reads TGCGCCAGCAGCCAAGATGGAGGGGTTGAGCAGTTCTTC.

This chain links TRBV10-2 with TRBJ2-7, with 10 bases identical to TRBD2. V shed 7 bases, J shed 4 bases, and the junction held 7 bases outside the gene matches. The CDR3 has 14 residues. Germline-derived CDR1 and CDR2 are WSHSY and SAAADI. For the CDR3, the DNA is TGCGCCAGCAACGGTAGCGGGAGGAAGTACGAGCAGTACTTC. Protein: CASNGSGRKYEQYF.

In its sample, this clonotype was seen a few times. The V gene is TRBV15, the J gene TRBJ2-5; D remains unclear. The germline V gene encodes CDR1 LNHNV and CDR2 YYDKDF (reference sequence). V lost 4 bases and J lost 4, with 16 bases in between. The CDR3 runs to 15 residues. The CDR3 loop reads CATSTKGLGRETQYF. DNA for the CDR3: TGTGCCACCAGCACTAAGGGCCTAGGTAGAGAGACCCAGTACTTC.

The DNA for the CDR3 is TGTGCCAGCAGCTTGCTTCCGGAAAACTCCTACAATGAGCAGTTCTTC. Protein sequence: CASSLLPENSYNEQFF. This chain uses TRBV5-5 with TRBJ2-1; D is unresolved. The ends were cut back, 1 base at V and 0 bases at J, with 11 bases in the middle. The CDR3 consists of 16 residues. Per germline, CDR1 SGHKS and CDR2 YYEKEE (reference sequence).

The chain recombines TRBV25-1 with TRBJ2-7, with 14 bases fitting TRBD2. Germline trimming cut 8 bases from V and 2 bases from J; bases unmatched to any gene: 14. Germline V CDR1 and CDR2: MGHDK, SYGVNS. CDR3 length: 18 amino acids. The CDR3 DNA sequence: TGTGCCAGCCGACCAGGGACTAGCGGGAGAGGCCGCCCCTACGAGCAGTACTTC. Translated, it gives CASRPGTSGRGRPYEQYF.